One sample yielded the 15 T cell receptor beta chains listed below, sequenced in a study of spatial heterogeneity in lung cancer (dated by TCRdb to the late 2010s). Library method: 5' RACE. Instrument used: NextSeq 500. In TCRdb, the public reads were trimmed at Q25 with fastp and aligned with MiXCR, with productive beta chains retained. When rows share a CDR3 protein, they turn into one entry using the most common DNA and genes. The sample includes around 41,000 distinct CDR3 sequences, with around 6.8% observed a single time. The top ten hold around two fifths of the sample. The sample's time point, from its label and the paper: sample taken at primary tumor resection. The material sequenced was PBMCs, taken at surgery. Source of these receptors: a female donor with early-stage non-small cell lung cancer.

This clonotype has at least ten counts. The chain combines TRBV3-1 with TRBJ1-2; D gene ambiguous. The CDR3 contains 15 residues. Trimming pared 0 bases from V and 7 bases from J, leaving 15 bases between. The germline V gene encodes CDR1 LGHDT and CDR2 YNNKEL (reference sequence). The CDR3 bases are TGTGCCAGCAGCCAAGAGCCGCGAGTCAGTCGTGGCTACACCTTC. Its protein product is CASSQEPRVSRGYTF. The full variable domain, its missing parts supplied by reference TRBV3-1 and TRBJ1-2, is DTAVSQTPKYLVTQMGNDKSIKCEQNLGHDTMYWYKQDSKKFLKIMFSYNNKELIINETVPNRFSPKSPDKAHLNLHINSLELGDSAVYFCASSQEPRVSRGYTFGSGTRLTVV.

The chain joins TRBV2 to TRBJ2-3; 10 bases match TRBD2. The CDR3 consists of 15 residues. CDR1 and CDR2 from the germline V gene are SNHLY and FYNNEI. Trimming took 7 bases from V and 3 from J; bases not matched to a gene: 7. CDR3 sequence reads: CASTGSGGETDTQYF. The CDR3 DNA sequence: TGTGCCAGCACGGGGAGCGGGGGGGAAACAGATACGCAGTATTTT.

This clonotype has a count of ten or more. V is TRBV11-2 and J is TRBJ2-2, with TRBD2 matching over 8 bases. V lost 3 bases, J lost 0 bases, and 3 bases stayed unmatched. This CDR3 has 16 amino acids. Germline loops: CDR1 SGHAT, CDR2 FQNNGV. CDR3 amino acids: CASSFTSGSNTGELFF. As DNA, the CDR3 is TGTGCCAGCAGCTTTACTAGCGGTTCGAACACCGGGGAGCTGTTTTTT.

This clonotype was recorded many times. This sequence joins TRBV6-2 or TRBV6-3 and TRBJ2-7, with TRBD1 identical over 7 bases. V shed 2 bases, J shed 2 bases, and the junction held 9 bases outside the gene matches. CDR1 and CDR2 from the germline V gene are MNHEY and SVGEGT. The CDR3 is 16 residues long. The CDR3 is CASSYGPGGLTYEQYF. For the CDR3, the DNA is TGTGCCAGCAGTTACGGGCCAGGGGGATTGACCTACGAGCAGTACTTC.

The table lists this clonotype with many counts. A much larger clone differs by one base, so this may be a read error. J is TRBJ2-6 and V is TRBV18; TRBD2 matches at 7 bases. The CDR3 is 18 residues long. Germline-derived CDR1 and CDR2 are KGHSH and LQKENI. DNA for the CDR3: TGTGTCAGCTCACCAGTTTGGACTAGAGACTCTGGGGCCAACGTCCTGACTTTC. Its protein product is CVSSPVWTRDSGANVLTF.

The sample holds many counts of this clonotype. V and J are TRBV20-1 and TRBJ2-3; TRBD2 aligns across 11 bases. This CDR3 contains 14 residues. CDR1 DFQATT and CDR2 SNEGSKA come from the germline V gene (reference sequence). J was trimmed by 6 bases and V by 5 bases; bases with no gene match: 7. This chain's CDR3 is CSAPLAGVADTQYF. The CDR3 DNA is TGCAGTGCTCCACTAGCGGGGGTCGCGGATACGCAGTATTTT.

This clonotype was observed a few times. This chain's CDR3 is CASSQQGSSEKLFF. In nucleotides, the CDR3 is TGTGCCAGCTCACAACAGGGGTCCTCTGAAAAACTGTTTTTT. The rearrangement joins TRBV18 to TRBJ1-4, with 7 bases matching TRBD1. Germline trimming cut 4 bases from V and 7 bases from J; bases unmatched to any gene: 6. This CDR3 has 14 amino acids. Germline loops: CDR1 KGHSH, CDR2 LQKENI.

In its sample, this clonotype was seen many times. The rearrangement uses TRBV10-3 and TRBJ2-1; D may be TRBD2 (6 bases). V lost 4 bases and J 5 bases, leaving 21 bases between the germline ends. CDR1 and CDR2 from the germline V gene are ENHRY and SYGVKD. CDR3 length equals 17 residues. The CDR3 DNA is TGTGCCATCAGTGCCCTCGGTCTGGAGGGGAAGAACAATGAGCAGTTCTTC. This encodes CAISALGLEGKNNEQFF.

This clonotype was recorded at least ten times. This chain uses TRBV11-2 with TRBJ2-2, with D possibly being TRBD2 (5 bases). V was shortened by 3 bases and J by 4 bases, with 12 bases between the two germline ends. The germline gives CDR1 SGHAT, CDR2 FQNNGV. CDR3 size: 15 residues. As DNA, the CDR3 is TGTGCCAGCAGCTTTCTTCTAGGAGGCACCGGGGAGCTGTTTTTT. Protein sequence: CASSFLLGGTGELFF.

This clonotype was detected ten times or more. V gene TRBV3-1 combines with J gene TRBJ2-5; 10 positions agree with TRBD2. The CDR3 covers 15 residues. Losses at the gene ends were 5 bases for V and 4 bases for J; bases not matched to a gene: 7. In germline, CDR1 is LGHDT, CDR2 YNNKEL (reference sequence). CDR3 nucleotides: TGTGCCAGCAGCGTAAGGACTAGCGGAGTAGAGACCCAGTACTTC. This sequence encodes CASSVRTSGVETQYF.

This clonotype occurred many times. The rearrangement uses TRBV29-1 and TRBJ2-4; the D is unclear. The CDR3 has 13 residues. V gave up 1 base and J gave up 1 base, with 5 bases separating them. The V gene's germline CDR1 is SQVTM and CDR2 ANQGSEA. The CDR3 coding sequence is TGCAGCGTTGAAGGTTTGGCCAAAAACATTCAGTACTTC. Translated, it gives CSVEGLAKNIQYF.

The rearrangement joins TRBV6-5 to TRBJ1-1; D remains unclear. CDR1 is MNHEY, CDR2 SVGAGI, per germline. The CDR3 has 15 residues. The V and J ends lost 0 bases and 0 bases respectively, with 8 bases between them. This CDR3 reads CASSYSIRMNTEAFF. The DNA of the CDR3 is TGTGCCAGCAGTTACTCGATCAGGATGAACACTGAAGCTTTCTTT.

This clonotype appeared once. This chain's CDR3 is CASSPDRVDTETQYF. CDR3 DNA sequence: TGTGCCAGCAGCCCGGACAGGGTTGATACGGAGACCCAGTACTTC. The chain has TRBV7-8 and TRBJ2-5; 8 bases agree with TRBD1. Germline CDR1 SGHVS, CDR2 FQNEAQ. Trimming at V came to 5 bases and at J to 5 bases, leaving 10 bases not matched to a gene. This CDR3 comprises 15 residues.

The V gene is TRBV7-9, the J gene TRBJ2-7, with 7 bases identical to TRBD1. The CDR3 is 14 residues long. Unmatched junction bases numbered 4, after V lost 4 bases and J lost 1 base. The germline CDR1 and CDR2 sequences are SEHNR and FQNEAQ (reference sequence). For the CDR3, the DNA is TGTGCCAGCAGCTACCCGGGACAGTCCTACGAGCAGTACTTC. It specifies CASSYPGQSYEQYF.

This clonotype was recorded many times. The V and J genes are TRBV12-3 or TRBV12-4 and TRBJ1-5; 8 bases map to TRBD1. V was pared by 3 bases and J by 10 bases, with 11 bases of the junction left unmatched. CDR3 length: 15 residues. The CDR3 DNA reads as TGTGCCAGCAGTTTGTCAGGGGACAGGAGATTTCCCCAGCATTTT. This encodes CASSLSGDRRFPQHF.